These 8 T cell receptor beta chains were all obtained from the same sample, sequenced in a study of tumor-infiltrating lymphocytes in primary liver carcinoma. Unsorted whole blood yielded the blood RNA, and germline DNA was also extracted. The researchers produced TCR beta cDNA from roughly 500 ng total RNA with a constant-region primer. Construction of TCR beta libraries relied on three successive nested multiplex PCR rounds employing slightly modified ARM-PCR. It was with TRBV1-TRBV30 forward primers and a C-beta reverse primer that the first two PCR rounds were run, at roughly 9 cycles each. TCRdb ran MiXCR on the multiplex PCR reads and lists one entry per CDR3 protein. This table has fewer than 400,000 distinct CDR3 sequences, almost 60% appearing once. Sample: peripheral blood. The receptors stem from a woman younger than 45 with primary liver carcinoma and hepatitis B virus infection.

About this clonotype: The missing conserved phenylalanine or tryptophan at the end of this CDR3 makes a read error likely. This chain joins TRBV13 and TRBJ1-5; possible D gene TRBD1, 5 bases. The CDR3 has 13 amino acids. Germline CDR1 is PRHDT and CDR2 is FYEKMQ (reference sequence). The germline V and J ends were trimmed by 4 bases and 11 bases, with 15 bases remaining between them. CDR3 DNA: TGTGCCAGCAGCTCCCAGACAGATGATGCCCAGCATCTT. It encodes CASSSQTDDAQHL.

This clonotype was picked up many times. This chain links TRBV6-1 with TRBJ1-2; D is unclear. CDR1 and CDR2 from the germline V gene are MNHNS and SASEGT. This CDR3 contains 12 residues. Between the trimmed V and J ends, which lost 3 bases and 4 bases, there was a span of 6 bases. CDR3 DNA: TGTGCCAGCAGTGACGGGTTCTATGGCTACACCTTC. Protein: CASSDGFYGYTF.

Of note for this clonotype: This may stem from a read error, because a much larger clone lies one nucleotide away. The conserved phenylalanine or tryptophan normally closing the CDR3 is absent here, so this likely arose from a read error. The rearrangement joins TRBV6-5 to TRBJ1-2; 11 nucleotides line up with TRBD1. Germline CDR1 and CDR2: MNHEY and SVGAGI. The CDR3 totals 13 residues. V lost 6 bases to trimming and J lost 7 bases; unmatched junction nucleotides: 4. CDR3 nucleotides: TGTGCCAGCAGGTCCGGGACAGGGGGTGGCTACACCTAC. Its protein product is CASRSGTGGGYTY.

There are a few counts of this clonotype. CDR3 sequence (DNA): TGCAGCGTTGATCCGAATCTGAACACTGAAGCTTTCTTT. As protein: CSVDPNLNTEAFF. The chain couples TRBV29-1 to TRBJ1-1, with no clear D. Trimming shortened V by 3 bases and J by 0 bases, and 8 bases separated the two germline ends. The CDR3 spans 13 residues. From germline, CDR1 is SQVTM and CDR2 ANQGSEA.

This clonotype was seen only a few times. This sequence joins TRBV4-2 and TRBJ1-2, with a weak D call TRBD1 (6 bases). The CDR3 extends over 15 amino acids. The germline V gene encodes CDR1 LGHNA and CDR2 YNFKEQ. Trimming removed 4 bases from V and 4 bases from J, with 16 bases in between. CDR3 nucleotide sequence: TGTGCCAGCAGCCCCGACCCAACAGGGCGCTATGGCTACACCTTC. Protein sequence: CASSPDPTGRYGYTF.

The chain employs TRBV12-3 or TRBV12-4 and TRBJ2-1; 10 bases fit TRBD2. Trimming took 5 bases from V and 9 from J; bases not matched to a gene: 10. The length of the CDR3 is 15 residues. As DNA, the CDR3 is TGTGCCAGCAGTAGGATAGCGGGAGGTCGGAGTGAGCAGTTCTTC. This gives the protein CASSRIAGGRSEQFF.

This clonotype was seen only a few times. The V and J genes are TRBV28 and TRBJ1-5; D is perhaps TRBD1 (5 bases). The V and J ends lost 5 bases and 5 bases respectively, with 13 bases between them. Germline values: CDR1 MDHEN, CDR2 SYDVKM. The CDR3 extends over 14 amino acids. CDR3 in amino acids: CASSEGSGDQPQHF. The CDR3 DNA sequence: TGTGCCAGCAGTGAGGGGTCGGGGGATCAGCCCCAGCATTTT. Filled out from reference TRBV28 and TRBJ1-5, the complete variable domain reads DVKVTQSSRYLVKRTGEKVFLECVQDMDHENMFWYRQDPGLGLRLIYFSYDVKMKEKGDIPEGYSVSREKKERFSLILESASTNQTSMYLCASSEGSGDQPQHFGDGTRLSIL.

Here the CDR3 reads CASIKRGETQYF. CDR3 sequence (DNA): TGTGCCAGCATCAAAAGGGGGGAGACCCAGTACTTC. This chain links TRBV7-9 with TRBJ2-5; tentative D call: TRBD1 (6 bases). V was clipped by 7 bases and J by 5 bases, with 11 bases between them. In germline, CDR1 is SEHNR, CDR2 FQNEAQ (reference sequence). The CDR3 is made up of 12 amino acids.